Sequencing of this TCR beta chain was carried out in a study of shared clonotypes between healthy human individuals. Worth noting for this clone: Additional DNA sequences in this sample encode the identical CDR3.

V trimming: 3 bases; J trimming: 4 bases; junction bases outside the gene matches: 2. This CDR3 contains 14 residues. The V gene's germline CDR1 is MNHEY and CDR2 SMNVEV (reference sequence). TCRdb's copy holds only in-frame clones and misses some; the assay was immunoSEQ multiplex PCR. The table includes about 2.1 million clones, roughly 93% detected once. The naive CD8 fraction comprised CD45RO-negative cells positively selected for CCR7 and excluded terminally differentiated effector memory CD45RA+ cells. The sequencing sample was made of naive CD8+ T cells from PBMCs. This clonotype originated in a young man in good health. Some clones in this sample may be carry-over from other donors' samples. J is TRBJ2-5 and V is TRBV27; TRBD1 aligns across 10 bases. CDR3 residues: CASSFRDRGETQYF. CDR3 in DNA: TGTGCCAGCAGTTTCCGGGACAGGGGAGAGACCCAGTACTTC.